This TCR beta chain was profiled in a study of graft-versus-host responses after intestinal transplantation. The wider study: Uniformly, recipients were administered anti-thymocyte globulin induction with subsequent tacrolimus and steroids for around 3 years. Notes on the study in general: GvH clones detected in recipient marrow included some appearing first in ileum or blood.

Comment on this clone: Its antigen is unidentified.

CDR1 and CDR2 (germline): MNHNS, SASEGT. The trim removed 8 bases at V and 2 bases at J, leaving 8 bases unmatched. There are 14 residues in the CDR3. Clones were sequenced by immunoSEQ multiplex PCR, and TCRdb holds only the in-frame ones, with some missing. This table has some 120,000 clones, around 90% appearing once. The specimen comprised unstimulated CD4+ T cells sorted from spleen or lymph node cells, sampled before transplant. V and J are TRBV6-1 and TRBJ1-1; 7 positions match TRBD1. This TCR derives from a human donor who was the organ donor for an intestinal transplant. In DNA form, the CDR3 reads TGTGCCAGCGGACGGACAGGACATAACACTGAAGCTTTCTTT. Protein: CASGRTGHNTEAFF.